The entry below describes one T cell receptor beta chain. The antigen is not known. This entry comes from a study of cytomegalovirus exposure and HLA in healthy donors. Study-level results: Association of a missense DCLRE1C variant with TCR beta V- and J-gene trimming was reported in a later analysis. Cytomegalovirus status was reportedly diagnosed by the classifier with high specificity and sensitivity.

Germline V gene sequence: CDR1 LNHDA, CDR2 SQIVND (reference sequence). V was cut by 5 bases and J by 8 bases, with 13 bases left in between. This CDR3 has 14 residues. 13 Jbeta primers and 60 Vbeta primers were used for the PCR. Study processing details: Per a later analysis, the number of unique TCR beta chains was around 79 million, of which about 11 million were shared. The repertoire was sequenced with immunoSEQ multiplex PCR; TCRdb's copy has only in-frame clones and lacks some. The V and J calls and clone size come from that table; D and trimming were worked out from the DNA. The table includes 150,000 to 200,000 clones, 65% to 80% detected once.

The clonotype comes from a man younger than 30 in good health and CMV-seropositive. The V and J genes are TRBV19 and TRBJ1-6; D is undetermined. The sequencing input was PBMCs. CDR3 sequence (DNA): TGTGCCAGTAGTGCAGAGGCGGTCTATTCACCCCTCCACTTT. It specifies CASSAEAVYSPLHF.